This T cell receptor (beta chain) was recovered during a study of blood T cell repertoires in COVID-19. Looking at the study overall: The origin of the acute and convalescent COVID-19 samples was the United States, Italy and Spain. PBMCs, B-cell-depleted T cells, or T cells were the source of the cDNA or gDNA that made up the material.

In the study's own analysis: Scientists estimated how many nucleated cells there were by amplifying reference gene primers. The repertoire was sequenced with immunoSEQ multiplex PCR; TCRdb's copy has only in-frame clones and lacks some. V and J calls and clone size are as listed in that table; D and trimming were resolved from the DNA. This table holds about 55,000 clones, over 75% found once. V was trimmed by 0 bases and J by 8 bases, leaving 16 bases between them. Germline CDR1 and CDR2: SGDLS and YYNGEE. The CDR3 contains 15 residues. The clonotype was recovered from a human donor in a cohort sampled during active COVID-19. Material for sequencing was peripheral blood. The chain recombines TRBV9 with TRBJ2-3; D perhaps matches TRBD1 (5 bases). Here the CDR3 DNA reads TGTGCCAGCAGCGTAGGGTCAGGGTCCCAGACTACGCAGTATTTT. It specifies CASSVGSGSQTTQYF.